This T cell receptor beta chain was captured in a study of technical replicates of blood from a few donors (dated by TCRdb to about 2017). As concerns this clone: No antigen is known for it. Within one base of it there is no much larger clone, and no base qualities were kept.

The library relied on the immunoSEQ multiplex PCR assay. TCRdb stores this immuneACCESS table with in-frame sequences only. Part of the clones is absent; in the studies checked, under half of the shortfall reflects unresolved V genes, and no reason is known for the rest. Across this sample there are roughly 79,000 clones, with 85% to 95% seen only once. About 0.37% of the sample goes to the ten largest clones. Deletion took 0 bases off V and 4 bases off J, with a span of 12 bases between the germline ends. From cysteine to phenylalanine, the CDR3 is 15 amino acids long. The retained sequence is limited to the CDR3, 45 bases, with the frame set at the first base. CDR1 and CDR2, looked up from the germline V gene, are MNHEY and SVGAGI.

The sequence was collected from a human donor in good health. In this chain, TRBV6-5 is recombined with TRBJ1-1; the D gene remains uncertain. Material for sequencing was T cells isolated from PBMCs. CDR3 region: CASSYSSIGFTEAFF. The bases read TGTGCCAGCAGTTACTCGAGTATCGGGTTCACTGAAGCTTTCTTT.